A selection of T cell receptor beta chains follows, all from one sample in a study of T-cell reconstitution after alpha-beta-depleted transplantation in children. MiXCR, applied by TCRdb to the PCR reads, yields one record per CDR3 protein. The data show 500,000 to 600,000 distinct CDR3 sequences, more than 20% seen once. Sequencing was performed on PBMCs, taken before TCRalphabeta/CD19-depleted stem cell transplant. These receptors were taken from a boy under two years old with Wiskott-Aldrich syndrome, due to receive a stem cell transplant. The CDR3 runs from the conserved cysteine through the conserved F or W. D genes are given only for firm matches. Some rows have no size entry. The others give once, few or many, or a class for an expanded clone.

- | - | TRBJ2-1 | TRBV10-3 | 14 | CAISERTGGDEQFF | TGTGCCATCAGTGAAAGAACTGGCGGGGATGAGCAGTTCTTC
- | - | TRBJ2-3 | TRBV15 | 12 | CATSRGAGIKYF | TGTGCCACCAGCAGAGGGGCAGGCATAAAGTATTTT
- | TRBD1 | TRBJ2-6 | TRBV10-3 | 18 | CAISESWDRVSGANVLTF | TGTGCCATCAGTGAGTCGTGGGACAGGGTCTCTGGGGCCAACGTCCTGACTTTC
- | - | TRBJ2-3 | TRBV5-1 | 16 | CASSFLTGWGTDTQYF | TGCGCCAGCAGCTTCCTAACAGGGTGGGGTACAGATACGCAGTATTTT
- | TRBD1 | TRBJ1-5 | TRBV28 | 15 | CASSGTVPINQPQHF | TGTGCCAGTTCTGGGACAGTCCCAATCAATCAGCCCCAGCATTTT
few | TRBD2 | TRBJ2-1 | TRBV2 | 18 | CASSEGGPSGRALNEQFF | TGTGCCAGCAGTGAAGGGGGGCCTAGCGGGAGGGCCCTAAATGAGCAGTTCTTC
- | TRBD2 | TRBJ2-1 | TRBV11-2 | 16 | CASSLSRLAVNNEQFF | TGTGCCAGCAGCTTGTCTCGACTAGCGGTTAACAATGAGCAGTTCTTC
- | - | TRBJ2-2 | TRBV7-8 | 15 | CASSPSRASTGELFF | TGTGCCAGCAGCCCTAGCCGGGCGTCAACCGGGGAGCTGTTTTTT
- | TRBD1 | TRBJ2-6 | TRBV5-1 | 17 | CASRAGTGRSGANVLTF | TGCGCCAGCAGGGCCGGGACAGGACGCTCTGGGGCCAACGTCCTGACTTTC
- | TRBD1 | TRBJ2-7 | TRBV29-1 | 13 | CSANTGGGYEQYF | TGCAGCGCCAACACAGGGGGCGGGTACGAGCAGTACTTC
- | - | TRBJ1-5 | TRBV19 | 14 | CASSRGQSNQPQHF | TGTGCCAGTAGTAGAGGACAAAGCAATCAGCCCCAGCATTTT
- | TRBD1 | TRBJ2-5 | TRBV28 | 14 | CASSLGQVLETQYF | TGTGCCAGCAGTTTGGGACAGGTGTTAGAGACCCAGTACTTC
- | TRBD2 | TRBJ2-1 | TRBV2 | 17 | CASSELVAGRPRHEQFF | TGTGCCAGCAGTGAACTGGTAGCGGGAAGGCCGAGGCATGAGCAGTTCTTC
- | - | TRBJ2-2 | TRBV19 | 14 | CASSPYKLTGELFF | TGTGCCAGTAGTCCCTATAAGCTCACCGGGGAGCTGTTTTTT
- | - | TRBJ2-6 | TRBV19 | 14 | CASSDSPGANVLTF | TGTGCCAGTAGCGACAGCCCTGGGGCCAACGTCCTGACTTTC
- | TRBD2 | TRBJ2-1 | TRBV4-2 | 15 | CASSQQGGTSDEQFF | TGTGCCAGCAGCCAACAAGGCGGGACTAGCGATGAGCAGTTCTTC
- | TRBD2 | TRBJ2-3 | TRBV12-3/TRBV12-4 | 18 | CASSRPGLAGGLTDTQYF | TGTGCCAGCAGTCGGCCGGGACTAGCGGGAGGGCTCACAGATACGCAGTATTTT
- | TRBD1 | TRBJ2-1 | TRBV5-6 | 14 | CASSGGTGLDEQFF | TGTGCCAGCAGTGGTGGGACAGGGCTCGATGAGCAGTTCTTC
- | TRBD2 | TRBJ2-5 | TRBV20-1 | 15 | CSARGKAGGEETQYF | TGCAGTGCTAGAGGAAAAGCGGGAGGGGAAGAGACCCAGTACTTC
- | TRBD2 | TRBJ2-7 | TRBV3-1 | 16 | CASSQDRTSGSDEQYF | TGTGCTAGCAGCCAAGATCGGACTAGCGGGAGTGACGAGCAGTACTTC
- | - | TRBJ1-2 | TRBV5-1 | 14 | CASSRGGQNYGYTF | TGCGCCAGCAGCAGGGGAGGACAAAACTATGGCTACACCTTC
few | - | TRBJ1-1 | TRBV29-1 | 15 | CSVGQSWTGNTEAFF | TGCAGCGTTGGTCAATCCTGGACGGGGAACACTGAAGCTTTCTTT